The present T cell receptor (beta chain) was sequenced within a study of response to subunit inactivated influenza vaccine. Overall study results and limits: Each seasonal flu vaccination may recruit only limited new T cells, authors suggested.

The V gene's germline CDR1 is MGHDK and CDR2 SYGVNS. There are 16 residues in the CDR3. The V gene end was trimmed by 2 bases and the J gene end by 3 bases; junction bases not matched to a gene: 8. TCRdb reprocessed the RT-PCR reads with MiXCR, giving one entry per CDR3 protein. This table has about 310,000 distinct CDR3 sequences, around a fifth appearing once. In its sample, this clonotype was seen many times. What it binds is not known. The TCR originated in a man in his fifties or sixties who received an inactivated influenza vaccine. The V gene is TRBV25-1, the J gene TRBJ1-1; 8 nucleotides agree with TRBD1. The source was PBMCs from blood, collected less than 22 months after vaccination. CDR3 DNA: TGTGCCAGCAGTGAACAGATACAGGGGGAAGACACTGAAGCTTTCTTT. Its protein is CASSEQIQGEDTEAFF.